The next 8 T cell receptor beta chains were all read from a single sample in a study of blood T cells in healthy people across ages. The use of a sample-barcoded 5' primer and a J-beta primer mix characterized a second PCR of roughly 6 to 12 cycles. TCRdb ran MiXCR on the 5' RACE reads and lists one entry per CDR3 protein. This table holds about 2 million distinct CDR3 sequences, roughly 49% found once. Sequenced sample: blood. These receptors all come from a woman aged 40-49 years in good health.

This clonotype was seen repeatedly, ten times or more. The DNA of the CDR3 is TGCAGCGGCCGATTTTCTAGTTACAATGAGCAGTTCTTC. Translated: CSGRFSSYNEQFF. This sequence joins TRBV29-1 and TRBJ2-1, with D uncertain. From germline, CDR1 is SQVTM and CDR2 ANQGSEA. Trimming removed 7 bases from V and 4 bases from J, with 14 bases in between. This CDR3 is built from 13 residues.

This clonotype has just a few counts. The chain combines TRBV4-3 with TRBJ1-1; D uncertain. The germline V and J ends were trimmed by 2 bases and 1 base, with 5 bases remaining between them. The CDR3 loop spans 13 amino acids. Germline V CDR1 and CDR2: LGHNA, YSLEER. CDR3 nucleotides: TGCGCCAGCAGCCAAAAAGCGAACACTGAAGCTTTCTTT. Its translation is CASSQKANTEAFF.

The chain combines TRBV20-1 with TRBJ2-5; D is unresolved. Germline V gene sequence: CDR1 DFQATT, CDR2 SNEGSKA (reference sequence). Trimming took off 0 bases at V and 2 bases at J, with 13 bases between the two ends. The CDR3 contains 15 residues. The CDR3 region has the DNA TGCAGTGCTAGAGATGGTAAAGCAGTACAAGAGACCCAGTACTTC. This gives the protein CSARDGKAVQETQYF.

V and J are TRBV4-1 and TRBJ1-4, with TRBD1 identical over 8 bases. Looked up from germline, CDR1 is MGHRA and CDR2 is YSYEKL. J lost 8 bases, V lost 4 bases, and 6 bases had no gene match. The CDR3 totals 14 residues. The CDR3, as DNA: TGCGCCAGCAGCCGACAGGGGAAGGACGAAAAACTGTTTTTT. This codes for CASSRQGKDEKLFF.

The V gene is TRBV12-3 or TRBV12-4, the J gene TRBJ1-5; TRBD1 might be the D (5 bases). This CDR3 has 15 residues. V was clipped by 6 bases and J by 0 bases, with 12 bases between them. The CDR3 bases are TGTGCCAGCAGGGCCGGGGGATTTAGCAATCAGCCCCAGCATTTT. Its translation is CASRAGGFSNQPQHF.

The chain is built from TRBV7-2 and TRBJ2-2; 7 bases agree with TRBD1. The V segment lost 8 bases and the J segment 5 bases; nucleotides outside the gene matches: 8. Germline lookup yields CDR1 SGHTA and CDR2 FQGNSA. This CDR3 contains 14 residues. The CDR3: CASGATGVTGELFF. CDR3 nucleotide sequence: TGTGCCAGCGGCGCCACAGGGGTTACCGGGGAGCTGTTTTTT.

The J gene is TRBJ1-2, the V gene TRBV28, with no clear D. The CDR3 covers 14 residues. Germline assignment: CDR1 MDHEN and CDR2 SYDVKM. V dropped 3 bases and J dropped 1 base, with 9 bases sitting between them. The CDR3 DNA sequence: TGTGCCAGCAGTTTTCGGGGAGTTAACTATGGCTACACCTTC. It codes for CASSFRGVNYGYTF.

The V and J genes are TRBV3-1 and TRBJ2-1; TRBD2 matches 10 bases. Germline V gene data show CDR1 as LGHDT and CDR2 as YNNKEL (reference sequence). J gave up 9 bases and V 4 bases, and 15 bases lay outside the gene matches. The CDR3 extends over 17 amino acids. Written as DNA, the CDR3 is TGTGCCAGCAGCCCAAGAAACCCAAGCGGGGGGGCCGGTGAGCAGTTCTTC. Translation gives CASSPRNPSGGAGEQFF.